This entry concerns a single T cell receptor beta chain. Its specificity is not known. The repertoire was sequenced with immunoSEQ multiplex PCR; TCRdb's copy has only in-frame clones and lacks some. There are about a million clones in the sample; about 72% occur only once, and 0.89% lies in the top ten. Trimming left V 3 bases short and J 2 bases short, with 23 bases between. The CDR3 contains 19 residues. These data are taken from a study of shared clonotypes between healthy human individuals. Background on the study: Donors consisted of a couple of women and a few men between 18 and 49.

General study findings and limits: Non-shared clonotypes showed lower generation probabilities than clonotypes common to all four donors.

Only Caucasian adults living in Nashville, Tennessee made up the donor group. The specimen sequenced was memory CD4+ T cells from PBMCs. Documented subset: CD45RA-negative fraction. The V and J genes are TRBV23-1 and TRBJ2-1, with D possibly being TRBD1 or TRBD2 (5 bases each). TRBV23-1 falls under the ORF class, with uncertain function. This receptor was taken from a man younger than 35 in good health. Some clones in this sample may be carry-over from other donors' samples. Here the CDR3 reads CASSQSGIQEGRTYNEQFF. The CDR3 DNA reads as TGCGCCAGCAGTCAGTCAGGAATTCAAGAGGGACGAACCTACAATGAGCAGTTCTTC.